This T cell receptor beta chain emerged from a study of T cell clonotyping in hematopoietic cell transplantation. With 1 base removed from V and 0 bases from J, the gap between germline ends came to 10 bases. In germline, CDR1 is SGHVS, CDR2 FQNEAQ. This CDR3 is built from 16 residues. Assay: immunoSEQ multiplex PCR; the TCRdb copy retains only in-frame clones and omits some. The sample contains approximately 39,000 clones, 85% to 95% of which appear only once. Indicated time point: recipient sample about 28 days before transplant, after cytoreduction. Material: peripheral blood mononuclear cells, obtained before stem cell transplant. This clonotype was sampled from a man in his forties or fifties with chronic myeloid leukemia. Some clones in this sample may be carry-over from other donors' samples. The chain employs TRBV7-8 and TRBJ1-3, with a weak D call TRBD1 (5 bases). The CDR3 bases are TGTGCCAGCAGCTTAGGGGGGTTTCGCTCTGGAAACACCATATATTTT. Protein product: CASSLGGFRSGNTIYF.